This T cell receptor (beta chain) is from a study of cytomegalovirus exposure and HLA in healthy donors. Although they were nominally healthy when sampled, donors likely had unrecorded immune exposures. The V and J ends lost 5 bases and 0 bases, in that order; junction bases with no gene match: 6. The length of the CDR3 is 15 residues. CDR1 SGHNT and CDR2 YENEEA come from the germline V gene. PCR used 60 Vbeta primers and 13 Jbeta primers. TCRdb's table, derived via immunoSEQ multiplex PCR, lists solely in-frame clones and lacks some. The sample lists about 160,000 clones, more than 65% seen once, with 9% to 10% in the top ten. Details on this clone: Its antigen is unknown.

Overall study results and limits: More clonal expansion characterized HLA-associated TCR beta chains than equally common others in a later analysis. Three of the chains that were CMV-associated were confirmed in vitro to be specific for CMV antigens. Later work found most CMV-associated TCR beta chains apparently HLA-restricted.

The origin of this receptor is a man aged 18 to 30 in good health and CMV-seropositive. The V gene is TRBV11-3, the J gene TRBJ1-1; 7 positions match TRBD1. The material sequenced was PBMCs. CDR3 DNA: TGTGCCAGCAGCGAAAGACAGGGCCTGAACACTGAAGCTTTCTTT. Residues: CASSERQGLNTEAFF.